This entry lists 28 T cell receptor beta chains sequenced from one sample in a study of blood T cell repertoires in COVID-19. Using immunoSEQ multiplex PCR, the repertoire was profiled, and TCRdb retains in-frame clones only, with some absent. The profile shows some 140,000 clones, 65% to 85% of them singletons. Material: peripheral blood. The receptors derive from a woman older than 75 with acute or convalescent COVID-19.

The DNA of the CDR3 is TGTGCCAGCAGTGGAAAACAGATGGTCGGTCCCAAAGAGACCCAGTACTTC. Encoded protein: CASSGKQMVGPKETQYF. This chain connects TRBV2 to TRBJ2-5; D unclear. Germline loops: CDR1 SNHLY, CDR2 FYNNEI. Trimming shortened V by 4 bases and J by 3 bases, and 21 bases separated the two germline ends. This CDR3 comprises 17 residues.

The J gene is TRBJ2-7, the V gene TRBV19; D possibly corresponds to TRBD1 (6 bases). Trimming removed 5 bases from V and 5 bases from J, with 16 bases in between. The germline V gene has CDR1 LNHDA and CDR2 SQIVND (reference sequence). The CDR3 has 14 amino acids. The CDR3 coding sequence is TGTGCCAGTAGTCCCGGACAGCCCCCACACGAGCAGTACTTC. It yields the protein CASSPGQPPHEQYF.

The CDR3 DNA is TGTGCCAGCAGCCGAGGCCCGGGGGGCGAGACCCAGTACTTC. Translation gives CASSRGPGGETQYF. The rearrangement uses TRBV11-2 and TRBJ2-5; tentatively, D is TRBD2 (7 bases). The V gene's germline CDR1 is SGHAT and CDR2 FQNNGV. The CDR3 consists of 14 residues. Trimming left V 5 bases short and J 5 bases short, with 15 bases between. Full variable domain (rest looked up from reference TRBV11-2 and TRBJ2-5): EAGVAQSPRYKIIEKRQSVAFWCNPISGHATLYWYQQILGQGPKLLIQFQNNGVVDDSQLPKDRFSAERLKGVDSTLKIQPAKLEDSAVYLCASSRGPGGETQYFGPGTRLLVL.

The CDR3: CASSRWTGLSGELFF. The DNA for the CDR3 is TGTGCCAGCAGCCGCTGGACAGGGTTATCCGGGGAGCTGTTTTTT. The chain links TRBV11-2 to TRBJ2-2; 8 nucleotides match TRBD1. V shed 5 bases, J shed 6 bases, and the junction held 8 bases outside the gene matches. The CDR3 covers 15 residues. Germline CDR1 and CDR2: SGHAT and FQNNGV.

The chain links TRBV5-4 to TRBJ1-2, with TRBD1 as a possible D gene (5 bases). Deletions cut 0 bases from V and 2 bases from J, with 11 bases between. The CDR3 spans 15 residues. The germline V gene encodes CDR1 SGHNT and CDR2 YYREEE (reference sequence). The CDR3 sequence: CASSLDTGANYGYTF. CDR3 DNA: TGTGCCAGCAGCTTGGATACAGGCGCCAACTATGGCTACACCTTC.

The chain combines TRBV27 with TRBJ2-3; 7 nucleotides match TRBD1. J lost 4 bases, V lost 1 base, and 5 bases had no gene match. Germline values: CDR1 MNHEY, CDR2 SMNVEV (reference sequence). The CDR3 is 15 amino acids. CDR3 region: CASSLYQQGPDTQYF. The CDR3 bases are TGTGCCAGCAGTTTATATCAACAGGGGCCAGATACGCAGTATTTT.

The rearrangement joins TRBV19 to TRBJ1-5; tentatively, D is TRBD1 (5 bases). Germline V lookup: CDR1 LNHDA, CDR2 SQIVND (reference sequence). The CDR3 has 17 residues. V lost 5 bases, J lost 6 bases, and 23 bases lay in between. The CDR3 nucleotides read TGTGCCAGTAGTGTCGGGACTCCTTATAGTGGGAGTCAGCCCCAGCATTTT. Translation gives CASSVGTPYSGSQPQHF.

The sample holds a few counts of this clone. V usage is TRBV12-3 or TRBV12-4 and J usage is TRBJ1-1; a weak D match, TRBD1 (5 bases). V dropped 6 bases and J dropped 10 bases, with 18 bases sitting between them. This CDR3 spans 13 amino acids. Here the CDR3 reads CASSQPPGGAAFF. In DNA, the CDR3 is TGTGCCAGCAGCCAACCCCCCGGGGGAGCAGCTTTCTTT.

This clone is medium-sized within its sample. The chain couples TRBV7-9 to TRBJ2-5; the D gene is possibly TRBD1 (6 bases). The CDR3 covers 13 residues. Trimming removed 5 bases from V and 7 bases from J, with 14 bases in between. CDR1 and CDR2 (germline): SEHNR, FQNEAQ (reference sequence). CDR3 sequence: CASSNRVSVTQYF. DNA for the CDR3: TGTGCCAGCAGCAACAGGGTTTCGGTGACCCAGTACTTC.

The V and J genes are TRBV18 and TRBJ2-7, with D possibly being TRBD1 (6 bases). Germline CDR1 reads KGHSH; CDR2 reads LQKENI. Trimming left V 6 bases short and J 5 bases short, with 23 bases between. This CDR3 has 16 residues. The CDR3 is CASSVQKGQRGNEQYF. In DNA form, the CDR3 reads TGTGCCAGCTCCGTACAAAAGGGACAACGGGGTAACGAGCAGTACTTC.

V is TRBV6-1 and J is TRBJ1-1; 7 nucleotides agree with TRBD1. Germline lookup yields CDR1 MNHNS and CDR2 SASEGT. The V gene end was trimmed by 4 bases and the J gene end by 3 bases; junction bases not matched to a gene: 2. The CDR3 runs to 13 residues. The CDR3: CASSGQGHTEAFF. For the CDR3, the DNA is TGTGCCAGCAGTGGACAGGGCCACACTGAAGCTTTCTTT.

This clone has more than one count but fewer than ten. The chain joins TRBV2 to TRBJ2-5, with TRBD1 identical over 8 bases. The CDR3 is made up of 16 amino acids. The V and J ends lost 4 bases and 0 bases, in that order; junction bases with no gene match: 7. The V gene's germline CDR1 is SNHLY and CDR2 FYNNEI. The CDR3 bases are TGTGCCAGCAGTGGAGGGGGACAGGCGTACCAAGAGACCCAGTACTTC. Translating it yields CASSGGGQAYQETQYF.

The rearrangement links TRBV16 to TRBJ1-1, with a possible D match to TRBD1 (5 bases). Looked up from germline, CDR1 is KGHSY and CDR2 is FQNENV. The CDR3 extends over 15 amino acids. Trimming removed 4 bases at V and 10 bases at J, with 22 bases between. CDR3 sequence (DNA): TGTGCCAGCAGCCGAGAGAGGGGCGCGGGGAAAGGAGCTTTCTTT. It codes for CASSRERGAGKGAFF.

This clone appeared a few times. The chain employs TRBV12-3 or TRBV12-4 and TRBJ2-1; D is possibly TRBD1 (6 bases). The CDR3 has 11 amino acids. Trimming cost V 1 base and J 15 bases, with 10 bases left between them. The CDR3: CASSLDRETFF. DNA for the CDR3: TGTGCCAGCAGTTTAGACAGGGAGACGTTCTTC.

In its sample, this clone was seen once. The CDR3 coding sequence is TGCGCCAGCAGTGATCAGTGGGGGGGGAGCCACAATGAGCAGTTCTTC. Encoded protein: CASSDQWGGSHNEQFF. The chain uses TRBV10-2 and TRBJ2-1; 7 nucleotides match TRBD2. The germline CDR1 and CDR2 sequences are WSHSY and SAAADI. V shed 3 bases, J shed 5 bases, and the junction held 10 bases outside the gene matches. The CDR3 is made up of 16 amino acids.

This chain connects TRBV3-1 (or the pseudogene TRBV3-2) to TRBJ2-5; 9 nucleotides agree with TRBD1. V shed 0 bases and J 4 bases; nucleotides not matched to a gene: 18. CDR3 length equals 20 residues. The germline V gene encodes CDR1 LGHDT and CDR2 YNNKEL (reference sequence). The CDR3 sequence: CASSQDIPGTGTIGRETQYF. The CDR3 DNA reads TGTGCCAGCAGCCAAGATATCCCCGGGACAGGGACGATTGGGAGAGAGACCCAGTACTTC.

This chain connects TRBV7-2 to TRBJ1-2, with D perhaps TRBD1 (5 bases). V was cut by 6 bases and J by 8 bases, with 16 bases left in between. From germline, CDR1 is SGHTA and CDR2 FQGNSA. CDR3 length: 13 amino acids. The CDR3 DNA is TGTGCCAGCAGTCTCGGAGGGGCAGGGGGCTACACCTTC. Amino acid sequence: CASSLGGAGGYTF.

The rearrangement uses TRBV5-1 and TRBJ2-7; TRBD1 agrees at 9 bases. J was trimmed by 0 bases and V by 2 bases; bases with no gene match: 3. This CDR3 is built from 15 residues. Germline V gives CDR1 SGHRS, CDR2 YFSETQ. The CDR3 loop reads CASSFGTGPSYEQYF. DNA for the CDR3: TGCGCCAGCAGCTTCGGGACAGGGCCCTCCTACGAGCAGTACTTC.

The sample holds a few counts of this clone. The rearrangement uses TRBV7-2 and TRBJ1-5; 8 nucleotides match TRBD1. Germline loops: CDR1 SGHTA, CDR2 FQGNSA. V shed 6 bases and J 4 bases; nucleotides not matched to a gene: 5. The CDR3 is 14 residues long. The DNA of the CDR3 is TGTGCCAGCAGTCGTGACAGGGGTAATCAGCCCCAGCATTTT. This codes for CASSRDRGNQPQHF.

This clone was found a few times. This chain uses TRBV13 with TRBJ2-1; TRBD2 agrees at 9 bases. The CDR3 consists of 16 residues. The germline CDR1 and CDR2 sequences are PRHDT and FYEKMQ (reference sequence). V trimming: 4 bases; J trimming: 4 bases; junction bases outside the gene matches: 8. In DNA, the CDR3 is TGTGCCAGCAGCTCTTCTAGCGGGGCCAATTACAATGAGCAGTTCTTC. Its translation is CASSSSSGANYNEQFF.

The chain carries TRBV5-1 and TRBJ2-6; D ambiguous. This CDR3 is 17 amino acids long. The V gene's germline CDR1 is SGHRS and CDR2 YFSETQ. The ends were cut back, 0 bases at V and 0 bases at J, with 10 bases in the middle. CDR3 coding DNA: TGCGCCAGCAGCTTGGAAACAGTGAGCTCTGGGGCCAACGTCCTGACTTTC. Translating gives CASSLETVSSGANVLTF.

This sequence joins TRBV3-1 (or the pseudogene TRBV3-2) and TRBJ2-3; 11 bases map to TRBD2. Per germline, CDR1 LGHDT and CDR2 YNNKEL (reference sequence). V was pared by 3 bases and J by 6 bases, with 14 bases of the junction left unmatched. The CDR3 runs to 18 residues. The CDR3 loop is CASSHPPEVAGGQDTQYF. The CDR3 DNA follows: TGTGCCAGCAGCCATCCTCCGGAGGTAGCGGGGGGGCAGGATACGCAGTATTTT.

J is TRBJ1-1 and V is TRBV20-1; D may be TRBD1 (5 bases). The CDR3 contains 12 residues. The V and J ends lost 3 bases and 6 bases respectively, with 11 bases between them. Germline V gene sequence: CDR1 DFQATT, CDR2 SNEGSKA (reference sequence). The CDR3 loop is CSASLQGPEAFF. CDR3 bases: TGCAGTGCTAGTTTGCAGGGCCCTGAAGCTTTCTTT.

CDR3 residues: CSVAHLIGEQYF. As DNA, the CDR3 is TGCAGCGTTGCCCACCTAATTGGCGAGCAGTACTTC. The J gene is TRBJ2-7, the V gene TRBV29-1; D is undetermined. Per the germline V gene, CDR1 is SQVTM and CDR2 is ANQGSEA. V shed 4 bases and J shed 6 bases, with 13 bases lying between them. The CDR3 covers 12 residues.

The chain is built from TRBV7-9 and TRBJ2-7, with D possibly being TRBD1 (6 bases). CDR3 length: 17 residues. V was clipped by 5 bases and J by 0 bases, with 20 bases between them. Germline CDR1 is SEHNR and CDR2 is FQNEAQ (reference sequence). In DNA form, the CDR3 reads TGTGCCAGCAGCCAAAGTACAGGGACAACCTTCTCCTACGAGCAGTACTTC. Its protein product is CASSQSTGTTFSYEQYF.

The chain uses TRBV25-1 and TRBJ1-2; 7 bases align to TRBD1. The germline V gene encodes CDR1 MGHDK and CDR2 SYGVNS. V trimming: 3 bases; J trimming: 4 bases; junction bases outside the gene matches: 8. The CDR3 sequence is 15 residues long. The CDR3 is CASSDDRAGSYGYTF. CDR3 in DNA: TGTGCCAGCAGTGATGACAGGGCTGGTAGCTATGGCTACACCTTC.

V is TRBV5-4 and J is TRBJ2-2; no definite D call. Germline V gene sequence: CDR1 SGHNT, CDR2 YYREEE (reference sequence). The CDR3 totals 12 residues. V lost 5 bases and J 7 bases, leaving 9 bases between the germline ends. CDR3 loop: CASRLSSGELFF. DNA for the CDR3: TGTGCCAGCAGACTTTCTAGCGGGGAGCTGTTTTTT. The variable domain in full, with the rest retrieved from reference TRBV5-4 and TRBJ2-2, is ETGVTQSPTHLIKTRGQQVTLRCSSQSGHNTVSWYQQALGQGPQFIFQYYREEENGRGNFPPRFSGLQFPNYSSELNVNALELDDSALYLCASRLSSGELFFGEGSRLTVL.

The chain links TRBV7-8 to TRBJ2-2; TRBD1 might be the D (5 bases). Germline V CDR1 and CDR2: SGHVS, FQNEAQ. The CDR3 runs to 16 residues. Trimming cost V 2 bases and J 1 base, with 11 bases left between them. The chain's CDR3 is CASSLNRILNTGELFF. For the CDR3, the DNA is TGTGCCAGCAGCTTAAACAGGATTCTGAACACCGGGGAGCTGTTTTTT. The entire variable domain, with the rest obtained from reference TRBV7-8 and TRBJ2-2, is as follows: GAGVSQSPRYKVAKRGQDVALRCDPISGHVSLFWYQQALGQGPEFLTYFQNEAQLDKSGLPSDRFFAERPEGSVSTLKIQRTQQEDSAVYLCASSLNRILNTGELFFGEGSRLTVL.